This is a list of T cell receptor beta chains from one sample in a study of beta chain features in type 1 diabetes. TCRdb's table, derived via immunoSEQ multiplex PCR, lists solely in-frame clones and lacks some. The sample records hundreds of thousands of clones, 13% being singletons. The sequenced sample consisted of naive CD4+ T cells from blood. The receptor set was obtained from a man between 18 and 35 years old with type 1 diabetes. The conserved cysteine and the conserved F or W are not part of the CDR3 here. Clone sizes are given selectively: once, few, many, or a class where the clone is expanded.

NA | TRBV5-4 | ASRRDRGLWNEQF
NA | TRBV11-3 | ASSLGSPSSYEQY
NA | TRBV11-1 | ASSPTGGVYEQY
few | TRBV29-1 | SPRELGNTEAF
NA | TRBV9 | ASNKGQTNTEAF
NA | TRBV6-6 | ASTRDRTGGNTIY
NA | TRBV30 | ALGGTGPLSNYGYT
NA | TRBV10-3 | AISESNSFNEKLF
few | TRBV5-6 | ASSRLARGLGEKLF
few | TRBV27 | ASSQRTLAGANTGELF
NA | TRBV30 | AWSGITSNYGYT
NA | TRBV10-2 | ASSESLYYEQY
NA | TRBV7-2 | ASSLVGSATSD
few | TRBV7-3 | ASSLGYGGTGTQY
few | TRBV11-2 | ASSLSVRTPLH
NA | TRBV5-4 | ASTGVGATEAF
few | TRBV10-2 | ASSETGGRTEAF
NA | TRBV5-6 | ASSQWDRNNSPLH
NA | TRBV5-1 | ASSRDNTDTQY
NA | TRBV10-3 | AISPWAEKNTGELF
NA | TRBV29-1 | SVDTLLYNEQF
NA | TRBV7-2 | ASSPVVGGTDTQY
once | TRBV5-1 | ASSLNTQETQY
NA | TRBV6-4 | ASSDSRGQPQH
NA | TRBV6-1 | ASSEPSRLNQPQH
NA | TRBV11-3 | ASSLNQGIYEQY
NA | TRBV29-1 | SGRTGGAYGDT
NA | TRBV5-4 | ASSPRGGGAYEQY
few | TRBV7-8 | ASSFLAPQGQETQY
NA | TRBV5-1 | ASSLTGDKDTQY
NA | TRBV10-3 | AIDEIGGSNTGELF
NA | TRBV11-2 | ASSSLWGSGANVLT
NA | TRBV29-1 | SVEGQWDYEQY
NA | TRBV10-3 | ATAATNQPQH
few | TRBV2 | ASRVGPYEQY
NA | TRBV10-3 | AISESGYNEQF
few | TRBV27 | ASSPGIAGGIEQY
NA | TRBV7-2 | ASSWTGSTDTQY
NA | TRBV7-8 | ASAAQATQETQY
few | TRBV6-5 | ASSYSYQGPDTQY
NA | TRBV5-1 | ASSWGQGIADTQY
few | TRBV9 | ASSPQGRAF
NA | TRBV9 | ASSVALSTDTQY
few | TRBV10-3 | AITGSTQETQY
once | TRBV7-9 | ASSLDSRAGNQPQH
few | TRBV5-1 | ASSLVTEKEQF
NA | TRBV6-6 | ASSTPGQGPDTQY
few | TRBV4-1 | ASSQDEIAGEQY
NA | TRBV18 | ASSPFGAGTEAF
NA | TRBV28 | ASSLQANYGYT
NA | TRBV7-9 | ASSLEGSTEAF
NA | TRBV5-1 | ASSSPRGPSEETQY
few | TRBV11-2 | ASSLESSNQPQH
few | TRBV19 | ASSKGQLNTEAF
few | TRBV5-6 | ASSPNGGQGTTEAF